Listed here are 10 T cell receptor beta chains from one sample, sequenced in a study of cytomegalovirus exposure and HLA in healthy donors. The method was immunoSEQ multiplex PCR; TCRdb's version includes in-frame clones alone and lacks a portion of them. The data hold some 250,000 clones, with around 89% observed a single time. Sequencing was carried out using PBMCs. The source of these receptors is a woman aged 18-29 years in good health and CMV-seronegative.

The chain carries TRBV30 and TRBJ1-2; perhaps TRBD1 as D (6 bases). The ends were cut back, 4 bases at V and 8 bases at J, with 11 bases in the middle. CDR1 and CDR2 (germline): GTSNPN, SVGIG (reference sequence). This CDR3 region has 11 residues. The CDR3 sequence is CAWTGVAGYTF. The CDR3 DNA reads as TGTGCCTGGACAGGGGTGGCCGGCTACACCTTC.

The CDR3 loop reads CASGLILAGVGTDTQYF. The CDR3 bases are TGTGCTAGTGGTTTGATCCTAGCGGGGGTTGGCACAGATACGCAGTATTTT. V and J are TRBV12-5 and TRBJ2-3; 10 nucleotides match TRBD2. Germline V gene data show CDR1 as LGHNT and CDR2 as FRNRAP. J gave up 1 base and V 2 bases, and 6 bases lay outside the gene matches. This CDR3 spans 17 amino acids.

The V gene is TRBV28, the J gene TRBJ2-3, with no clear D. Germline V lookup: CDR1 MDHEN, CDR2 SYDVKM. Trimming shortened V by 6 bases and J by 2 bases, and 24 bases separated the two germline ends. The CDR3 is made up of 18 amino acids. CDR3 DNA: TGTGCCAGCAGCCCACCTTTTGTACGCGCGAGTTCCACAGATACGCAGTATTTT. As protein: CASSPPFVRASSTDTQYF. Full variable domain (outside the CDR3, taken from reference TRBV28 and TRBJ2-3): DVKVTQSSRYLVKRTGEKVFLECVQDMDHENMFWYRQDPGLGLRLIYFSYDVKMKEKGDIPEGYSVSREKKERFSLILESASTNQTSMYLCASSPPFVRASSTDTQYFGPGTRLTVL.

The chain carries TRBV15 and TRBJ1-6, with 10 positions matching TRBD1. Per the germline V gene, CDR1 is LNHNV and CDR2 is YYDKDF (reference sequence). This CDR3 is 15 amino acids long. The trim removed 7 bases at V and 5 bases at J, leaving 5 bases unmatched. CDR3 protein: CATTLGQGNNSPLHF. The CDR3 region has the DNA TGTGCCACCACCTTGGGACAGGGGAATAATTCACCCCTCCACTTT.

The chain is built from TRBV28 and TRBJ1-4, with TRBD1 as a possible D gene (5 bases). The CDR3 totals 14 residues. Germline values: CDR1 MDHEN, CDR2 SYDVKM. V was clipped by 9 bases and J by 7 bases, with 18 bases between them. CDR3 sequence reads: CASRVGGSGEKLFF. For the CDR3, the DNA is TGTGCCAGTCGAGTGGGGGGGTCTGGTGAAAAACTGTTTTTT.

This clone occurred a few times. This sequence joins TRBV5-1 and TRBJ1-6, with 8 bases aligning to TRBD1. Per germline, CDR1 SGHRS and CDR2 YFSETQ. Unmatched junction bases numbered 4, after V lost 4 bases and J lost 7 bases. CDR3 length: 14 residues. This CDR3 reads CASSQTGVNSPLHF. The CDR3 nucleotides are TGCGCCAGCAGCCAGACAGGGGTCAATTCACCCCTCCACTTT.

The rearrangement uses TRBV13 and TRBJ1-5; 8 bases align to TRBD1. The CDR3 covers 16 residues. The V gene end was trimmed by 0 bases and the J gene end by 6 bases; junction bases not matched to a gene: 7. Germline-derived CDR1 and CDR2 are PRHDT and FYEKMQ (reference sequence). The CDR3 DNA is TGTGCCAGCAGCTTAGGAAATACAGGGGGTGCTCAGCCCCAGCATTTT. Its translation: CASSLGNTGGAQPQHF.

V is TRBV2 and J is TRBJ2-7; tentative D call: TRBD1 (5 bases). Trimming took off 6 bases at V and 4 bases at J, with 13 bases between the two ends. The germline V gene encodes CDR1 SNHLY and CDR2 FYNNEI. The CDR3 spans 13 residues. CDR3 residues: CASRATGIYEQYV. CDR3 coding DNA: TGTGCCAGCAGGGCCACAGGAATTTACGAGCAGTACGTC.

The chain employs TRBV10-1 and TRBJ2-1, with D uncertain. V gave up 10 bases and J gave up 11 bases, with 24 bases separating them. Germline assignment: CDR1 WNHNN and CDR2 SYGVQD (reference sequence). The CDR3 runs to 14 residues. This CDR3 reads CATIRIRVPCQQFF. The CDR3 region has the DNA TGCGCCACCATCAGGATCAGAGTCCCTTGTCAGCAGTTCTTC.

The chain combines TRBV28 with TRBJ1-5, with D possibly TRBD1 on 5 matching bases. This CDR3 is 14 amino acids long. CDR1 MDHEN and CDR2 SYDVKM come from the germline V gene. Trimming shortened V by 5 bases and J by 11 bases, and 19 bases separated the two germline ends. CDR3 DNA: TGTGCCAGCAGTCATGGGGCGGGGGATAGGGCCCAGCATTTT. As protein: CASSHGAGDRAQHF.